The 2 T cell receptor beta chains in this list originate from one sample, sequenced in a study of spatial heterogeneity in lung cancer. Time point indicated: blood taken at disease recurrence. Unsorted tumor, nontumor lung tissue or cryopreserved PBMC supplied the whole RNA. Using its own MiXCR run on the 5' RACE reads, TCRdb lists one record per CDR3 protein. This table holds under 10,000 distinct CDR3 sequences, roughly 3.9% found once. The sequences come from PBMCs, collected at recurrence. The receptors stem from a female donor with early-stage non-small cell lung cancer.

This clonotype has a handful of counts. For a library built for alpha chains, this beta chain is a stray read; little rests on its size. The chain employs TRBV14 and TRBJ2-1; D is unresolved. Germline values: CDR1 SGHDN, CDR2 FVKESK. V was cut by 4 bases and J by 4 bases, with 11 bases left in between. The CDR3 has 14 amino acids. The chain's CDR3 is CASSPPTAYNEQFF. Here the CDR3 DNA reads TGTGCCAGCAGCCCCCCGACGGCTTACAATGAGCAGTTCTTC.

This clonotype is judged medium-sized (0.01 to 0.1%). This beta chain is a stray sequence in a library constructed for alpha chains; its clone size is not meaningful. The CDR3 is CASSPTLAGGDNEQFF. CDR3 DNA sequence: TGTGCCAGCAGTCCCACGCTAGCGGGGGGCGACAATGAGCAGTTCTTC. The chain couples TRBV6-6 to TRBJ2-1, with 11 bases fitting TRBD2. The CDR3 extends over 16 amino acids. Losses at the gene ends were 5 bases for V and 5 bases for J; bases not matched to a gene: 8. CDR1 is MNHNY, CDR2 SVGAGI, per germline (reference sequence).